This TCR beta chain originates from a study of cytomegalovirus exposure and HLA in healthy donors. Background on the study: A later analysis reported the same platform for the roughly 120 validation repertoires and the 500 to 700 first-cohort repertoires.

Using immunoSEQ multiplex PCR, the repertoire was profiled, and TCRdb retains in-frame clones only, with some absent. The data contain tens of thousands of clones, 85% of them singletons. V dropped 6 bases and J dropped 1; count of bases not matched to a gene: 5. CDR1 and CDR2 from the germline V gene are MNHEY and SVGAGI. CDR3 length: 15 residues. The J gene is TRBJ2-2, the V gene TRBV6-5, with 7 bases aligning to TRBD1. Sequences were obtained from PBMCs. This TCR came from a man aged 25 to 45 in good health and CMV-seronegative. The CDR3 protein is CASSPGTENTGELFF. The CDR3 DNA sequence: TGTGCCAGCAGCCCCGGGACAGAGAACACCGGGGAGCTGTTTTTT.